The subject of this entry is one T cell receptor beta chain. Its specificity is not known. Method: immunoSEQ multiplex PCR; TCRdb's copy keeps in-frame clones and lacks some. The data contain some 80,000 clones, around 85% of them singletons. The sample originates from a study of OX40 agonist ivuxolimab in advanced cancers. Overall study context: Patient treatment consisted of intravenous ivuxolimab administration every 2 weeks at 0.01 to 10 mg/kg.

Study results and caveats: Some nonresponders likewise displayed low normalized T-cell clonal expansion.

The sequence was collected from an adult with an advanced solid tumor such as melanoma, head and neck, liver or kidney cancer. Sequenced material: CD4+ or CD8+ T cells sorted from blood, taken in a trial of the OX40 agonist ivuxolimab.

CDR3 sequence reads: CASSPWDRAREAFF. The CDR3 nucleotides read TGTGCCAGTAGTCCTTGGGACAGGGCACGTGAAGCTTTCTTT. The chain is built from TRBV19 and TRBJ1-1; 9 bases fit TRBD1. Germline CDR1 and CDR2: LNHDA and SQIVND (reference sequence). V was clipped by 5 bases and J by 7 bases; unmatched bases: 8. The CDR3 runs to 14 residues.